This T cell receptor beta chain was documented in a study of Ad26.COV2.S vaccination and SARS-CoV-2 variants. As for the study in general: Ad26.COV2.S, an intramuscular injection, was given once or twice 56 days apart. Overall study results and limits: Measurements of TCR breadth and depth may have given underestimates of the total T cell responses. While placebo recipients had lower spike-specific TCR breadth, vaccine recipients had more.

This CDR3 is 19 amino acids long. Per germline, CDR1 KGHSH and CDR2 LQKENI. Trimming pared 0 bases from V and 0 bases from J, leaving 15 bases between. As concerns this clone: Its cognate antigen is unknown.

TCRdb's table, derived via immunoSEQ multiplex PCR, lists solely in-frame clones and lacks some. Seen here are hundreds of thousands of clones, around 88% observed once, and the top ten hold just under 5%. Treatment: about 20 received Ad26.COV2.S at low or high dose, single or two shots; 5 received placebo; per-sample allocation not given. Day 63 following the first vaccine or placebo injection was when the samples were taken. Immunization relied on an Ad26 vector, which expressed Wuhan-strain SARS-CoV-2 spike. The sequences come from peripheral blood, collected in a trial of Ad26.COV2.S vaccine versus placebo. The TCR comes from a person aged 18-65 years who received the Ad26.COV2.S COVID-19 vaccine or a placebo. The chain uses TRBV18 and TRBJ2-6, with no clear D. The CDR3 DNA follows: TGTGCCAGCTCACCACCGAGGATACCTAAACCCTCTGGGGCCAACGTCCTGACTTTC. Protein sequence: CASSPPRIPKPSGANVLTF.